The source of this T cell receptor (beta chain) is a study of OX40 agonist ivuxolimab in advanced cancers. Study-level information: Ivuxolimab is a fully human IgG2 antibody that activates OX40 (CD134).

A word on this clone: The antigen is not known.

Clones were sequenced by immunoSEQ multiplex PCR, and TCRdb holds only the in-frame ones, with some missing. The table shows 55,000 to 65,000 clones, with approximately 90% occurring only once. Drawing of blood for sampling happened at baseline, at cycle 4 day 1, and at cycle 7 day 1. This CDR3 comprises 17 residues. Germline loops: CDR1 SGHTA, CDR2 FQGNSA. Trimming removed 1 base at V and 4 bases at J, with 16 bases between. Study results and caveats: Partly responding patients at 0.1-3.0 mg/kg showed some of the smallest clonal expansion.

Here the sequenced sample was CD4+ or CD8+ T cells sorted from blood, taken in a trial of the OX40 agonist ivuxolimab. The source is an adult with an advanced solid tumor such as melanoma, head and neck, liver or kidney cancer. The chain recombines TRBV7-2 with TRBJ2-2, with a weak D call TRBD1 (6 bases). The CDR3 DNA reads TGTGCCAGCAGCTTAGAAGCTGCAGGGGTCCGCACCGGGGAGCTGTTTTTT. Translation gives CASSLEAAGVRTGELFF.